This TCR beta chain was found in a study of response to subunit inactivated influenza vaccine. Notes on the study in general: Seasonal influenza vaccination, on each occasion, was suggested by the authors to recruit few new T cells.

TCRdb re-called the RT-PCR reads with MiXCR, one entry per CDR3 protein. The sample gives hundreds of thousands of distinct CDR3 sequences, approximately 15% of which show up once; roughly 3% is in the top ten. V was shortened by 4 bases and J by 6 bases, with 10 bases between the two germline ends. The CDR3 is 12 amino acids. Worth noting for this clonotype: Its matching antigen is unknown.

The sample in question was CD4+ T cells sorted from PBMCs, obtained less than 30 months after vaccination. The chain combines TRBV12-3 or TRBV12-4 with TRBJ2-7; D is uncertain. This clonotype was sampled from a man between 50 and 75 years old who received an inactivated influenza vaccine. The chain's CDR3 is CASSSTVVEQYF. Written as DNA, the CDR3 is TGTGCCAGCAGTTCCACGGTGGTCGAGCAGTACTTC.